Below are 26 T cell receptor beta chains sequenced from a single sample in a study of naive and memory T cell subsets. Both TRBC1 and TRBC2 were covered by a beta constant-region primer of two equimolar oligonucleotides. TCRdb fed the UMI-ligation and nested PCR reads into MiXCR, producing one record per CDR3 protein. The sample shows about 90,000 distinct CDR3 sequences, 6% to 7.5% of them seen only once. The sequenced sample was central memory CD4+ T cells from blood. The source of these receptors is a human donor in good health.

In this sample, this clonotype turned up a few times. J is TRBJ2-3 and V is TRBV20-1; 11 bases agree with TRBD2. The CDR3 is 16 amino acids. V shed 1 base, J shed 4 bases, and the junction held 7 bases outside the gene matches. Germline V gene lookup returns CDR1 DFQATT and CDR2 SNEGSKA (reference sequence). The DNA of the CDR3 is TGCAGTGCTAGAGTCTCTAGCGGGGGGTTCTCAGATACGCAGTATTTT. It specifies CSARVSSGGFSDTQYF.

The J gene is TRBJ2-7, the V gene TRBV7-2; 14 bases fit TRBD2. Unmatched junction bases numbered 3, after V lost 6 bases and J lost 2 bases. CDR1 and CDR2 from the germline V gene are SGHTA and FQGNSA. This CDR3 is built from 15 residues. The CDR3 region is CASRPGLAGAYEQYF. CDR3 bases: TGTGCCAGCAGACCGGGACTAGCGGGGGCCTACGAGCAGTACTTC.

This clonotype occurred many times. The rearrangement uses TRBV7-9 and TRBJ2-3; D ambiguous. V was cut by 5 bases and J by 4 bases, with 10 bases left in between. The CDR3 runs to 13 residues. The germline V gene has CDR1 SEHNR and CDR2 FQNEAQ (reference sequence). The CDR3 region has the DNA TGTGCCAGCAGCAAAGGGAATGCAGATACGCAGTATTTT. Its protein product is CASSKGNADTQYF.

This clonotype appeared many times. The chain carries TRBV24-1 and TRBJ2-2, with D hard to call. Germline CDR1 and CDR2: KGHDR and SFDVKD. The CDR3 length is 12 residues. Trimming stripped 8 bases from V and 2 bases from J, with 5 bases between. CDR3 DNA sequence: TGTGCCACCAACGAAAACACCGGGGAGCTGTTTTTT. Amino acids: CATNENTGELFF.

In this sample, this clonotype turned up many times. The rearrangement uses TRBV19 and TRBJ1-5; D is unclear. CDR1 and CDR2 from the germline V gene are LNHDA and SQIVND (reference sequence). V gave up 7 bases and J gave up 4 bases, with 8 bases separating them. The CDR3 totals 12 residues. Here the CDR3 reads CASKGSNQPQHF. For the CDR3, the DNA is TGTGCCAGTAAAGGGTCTAATCAGCCCCAGCATTTT.

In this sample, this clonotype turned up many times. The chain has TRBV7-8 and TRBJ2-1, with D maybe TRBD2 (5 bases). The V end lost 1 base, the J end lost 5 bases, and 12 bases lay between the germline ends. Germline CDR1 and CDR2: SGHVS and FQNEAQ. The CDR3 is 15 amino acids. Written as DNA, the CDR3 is TGTGCCAGCAGCTTAGACCCAGCGGCCCACAATGAGCAGTTCTTC. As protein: CASSLDPAAHNEQFF.

The CDR3 is CASRMRGSSYEQYF. CDR3 sequence (DNA): TGTGCCAGCAGGATGCGGGGCAGCTCCTACGAGCAGTACTTC. The chain links TRBV2 to TRBJ2-7, with TRBD2 as a possible D gene (6 bases). The germline CDR1 and CDR2 sequences are SNHLY and FYNNEI. The CDR3 consists of 14 residues. Trimming removed 6 bases from V and 0 bases from J, with 12 bases in between.

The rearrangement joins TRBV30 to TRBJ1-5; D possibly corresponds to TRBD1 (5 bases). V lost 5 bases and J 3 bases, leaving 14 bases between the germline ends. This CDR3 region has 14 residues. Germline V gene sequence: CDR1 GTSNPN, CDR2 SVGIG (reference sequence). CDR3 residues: CAWAHGGSNQPQHF. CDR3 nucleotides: TGTGCCTGGGCCCACGGGGGTTCCAATCAGCCCCAGCATTTT.

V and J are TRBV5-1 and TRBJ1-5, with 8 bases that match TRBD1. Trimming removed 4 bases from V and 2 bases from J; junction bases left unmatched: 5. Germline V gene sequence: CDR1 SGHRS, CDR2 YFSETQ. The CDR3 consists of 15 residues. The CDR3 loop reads CASSHGQGGNQPQHF. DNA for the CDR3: TGCGCCAGCAGCCACGGACAGGGAGGCAATCAGCCCCAGCATTTT.

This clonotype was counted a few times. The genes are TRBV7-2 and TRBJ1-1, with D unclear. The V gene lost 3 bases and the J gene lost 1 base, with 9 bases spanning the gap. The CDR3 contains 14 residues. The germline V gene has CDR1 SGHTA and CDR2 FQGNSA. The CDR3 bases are TGTGCCAGCAGCTTGTATGATAGGAACACTGAAGCTTTCTTT. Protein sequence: CASSLYDRNTEAFF.

CDR3 residues: CASSLAQGRTEAFF. The CDR3 DNA is TGTGCCAGCAGCTTAGCACAGGGCCGGACTGAAGCTTTCTTT. The chain joins TRBV7-8 to TRBJ1-1, with a possible D match to TRBD1 (6 bases). The CDR3 covers 14 residues. V lost 0 bases and J 5 bases, leaving 10 bases between the germline ends. Germline assignment: CDR1 SGHVS and CDR2 FQNEAQ.

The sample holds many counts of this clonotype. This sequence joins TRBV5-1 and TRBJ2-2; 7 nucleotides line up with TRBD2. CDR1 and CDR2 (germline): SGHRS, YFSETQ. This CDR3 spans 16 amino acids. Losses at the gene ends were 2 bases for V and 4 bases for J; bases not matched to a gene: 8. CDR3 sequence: CASSLGLAAATGELFF. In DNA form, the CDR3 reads TGCGCCAGCAGCTTAGGGCTAGCGGCCGCCACCGGGGAGCTGTTTTTT.

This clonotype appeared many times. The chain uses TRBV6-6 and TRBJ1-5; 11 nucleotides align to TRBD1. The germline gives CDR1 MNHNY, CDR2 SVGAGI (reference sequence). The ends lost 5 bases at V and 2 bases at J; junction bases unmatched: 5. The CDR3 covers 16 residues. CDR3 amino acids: CASSLGQGAGNQPQHF. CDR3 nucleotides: TGTGCCAGCAGTCTTGGACAGGGGGCCGGCAATCAGCCCCAGCATTTT.

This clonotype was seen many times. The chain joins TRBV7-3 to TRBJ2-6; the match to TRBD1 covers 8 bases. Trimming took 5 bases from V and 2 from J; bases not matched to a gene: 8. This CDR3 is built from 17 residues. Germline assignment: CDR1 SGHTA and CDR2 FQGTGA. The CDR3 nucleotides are TGTGCCAGCAGCCTAGGACAGGGTAGAGCTGGGGCCAACGTCCTGACTTTC. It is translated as CASSLGQGRAGANVLTF. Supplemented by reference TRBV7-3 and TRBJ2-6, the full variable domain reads GAGVSQTPSNKVTEKGKYVELRCDPISGHTALYWYRQSLGQGPEFLIYFQGTGAADDSGLPNDRFFAVRPEGSVSTLKIQRTERGDSAVYLCASSLGQGRAGANVLTFGAGSRLTVL.

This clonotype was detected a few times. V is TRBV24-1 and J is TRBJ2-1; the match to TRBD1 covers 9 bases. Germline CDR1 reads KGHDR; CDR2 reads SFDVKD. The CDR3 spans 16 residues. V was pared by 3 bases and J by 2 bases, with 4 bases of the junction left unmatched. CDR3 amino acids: CATSDRTGEAYNEQFF. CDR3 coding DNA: TGTGCCACCAGTGATCGGACAGGGGAGGCCTACAATGAGCAGTTCTTC.

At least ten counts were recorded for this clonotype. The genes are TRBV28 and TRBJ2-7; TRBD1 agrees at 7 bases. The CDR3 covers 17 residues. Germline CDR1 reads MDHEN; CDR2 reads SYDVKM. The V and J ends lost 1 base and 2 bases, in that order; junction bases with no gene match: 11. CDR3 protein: CASSLSSQRQGTYEQYF. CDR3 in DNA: TGTGCCAGCAGTTTATCCTCCCAAAGACAGGGCACCTACGAGCAGTACTTC.

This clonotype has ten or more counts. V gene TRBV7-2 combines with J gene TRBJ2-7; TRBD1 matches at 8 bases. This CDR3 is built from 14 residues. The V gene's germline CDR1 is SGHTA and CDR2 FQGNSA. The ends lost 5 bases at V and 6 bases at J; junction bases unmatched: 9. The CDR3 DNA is TGTGCCAGCAGCCGACTGGGACAGGTTTTCGAGCAGTACTTC. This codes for CASSRLGQVFEQYF.

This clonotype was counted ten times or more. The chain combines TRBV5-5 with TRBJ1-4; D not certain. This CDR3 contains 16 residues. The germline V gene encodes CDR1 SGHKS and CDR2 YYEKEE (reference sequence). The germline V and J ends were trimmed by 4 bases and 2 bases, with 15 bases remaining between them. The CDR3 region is CASSDGPARTNEKLFF. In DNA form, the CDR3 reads TGTGCCAGCAGCGACGGGCCGGCTAGGACTAATGAAAAACTGTTTTTT.

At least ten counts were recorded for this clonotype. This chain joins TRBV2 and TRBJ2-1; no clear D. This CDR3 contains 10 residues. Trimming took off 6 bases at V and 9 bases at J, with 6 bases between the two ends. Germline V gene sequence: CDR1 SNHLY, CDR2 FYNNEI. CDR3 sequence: CASRAGEQFF. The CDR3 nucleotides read TGTGCCAGCAGAGCCGGTGAGCAGTTCTTC.

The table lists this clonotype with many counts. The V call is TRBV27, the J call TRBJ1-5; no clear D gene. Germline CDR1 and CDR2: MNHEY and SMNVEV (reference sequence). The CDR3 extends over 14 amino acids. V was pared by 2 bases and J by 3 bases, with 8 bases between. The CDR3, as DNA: TGTGCCAGCAGTTTAAAGACGCCCAATCAGCCCCAGCATTTT. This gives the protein CASSLKTPNQPQHF.

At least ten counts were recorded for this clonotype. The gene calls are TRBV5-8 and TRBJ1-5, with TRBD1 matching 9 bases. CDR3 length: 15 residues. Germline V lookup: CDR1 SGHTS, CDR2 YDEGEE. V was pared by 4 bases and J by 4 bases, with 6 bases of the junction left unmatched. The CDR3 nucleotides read TGTGCCAGCAGCGGGGGACAGGGAATTAATCAGCCCCAGCATTTT. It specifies CASSGGQGINQPQHF.

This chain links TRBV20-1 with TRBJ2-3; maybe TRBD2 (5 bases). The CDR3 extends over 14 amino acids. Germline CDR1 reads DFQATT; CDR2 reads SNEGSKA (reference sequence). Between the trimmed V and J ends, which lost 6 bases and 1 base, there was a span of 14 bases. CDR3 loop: CSAGSRRRTDTQYF. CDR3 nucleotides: TGCAGTGCAGGCTCAAGGAGGCGCACAGATACGCAGTATTTT.

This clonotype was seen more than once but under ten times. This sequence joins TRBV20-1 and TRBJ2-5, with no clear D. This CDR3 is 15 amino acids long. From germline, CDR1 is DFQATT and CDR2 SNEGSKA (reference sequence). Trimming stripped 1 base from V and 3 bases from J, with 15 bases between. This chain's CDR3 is CSARVASPSEETQYF. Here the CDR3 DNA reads TGCAGTGCTAGAGTGGCCTCTCCATCCGAAGAGACCCAGTACTTC.

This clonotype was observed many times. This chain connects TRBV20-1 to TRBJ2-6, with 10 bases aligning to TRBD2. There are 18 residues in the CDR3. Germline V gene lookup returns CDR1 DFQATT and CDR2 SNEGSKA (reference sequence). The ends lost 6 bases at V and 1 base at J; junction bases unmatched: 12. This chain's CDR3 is CSASAGLAARSGANVLTF. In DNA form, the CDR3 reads TGCAGTGCGTCAGCTGGACTAGCGGCCAGATCTGGGGCCAACGTCCTGACTTTC.

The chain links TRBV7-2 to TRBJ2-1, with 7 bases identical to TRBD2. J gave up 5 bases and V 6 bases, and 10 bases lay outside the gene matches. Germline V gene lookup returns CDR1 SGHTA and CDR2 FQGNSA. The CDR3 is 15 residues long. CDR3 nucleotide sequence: TGTGCCAGCAGTCCTTTGGCGGGAGTTGACAATGAGCAGTTCTTC. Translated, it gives CASSPLAGVDNEQFF.

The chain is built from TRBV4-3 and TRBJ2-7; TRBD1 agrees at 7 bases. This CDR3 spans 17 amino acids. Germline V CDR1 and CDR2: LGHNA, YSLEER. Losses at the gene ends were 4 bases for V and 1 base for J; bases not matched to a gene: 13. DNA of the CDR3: TGCGCCAGCAGCCCCTCCTTGAAGGGGGCCCGGTCCTACGAGCAGTACTTC. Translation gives CASSPSLKGARSYEQYF.